These 21 T cell receptor beta chains originate from one sample sequenced in a study of T cells in Graves' hyperthyroidism and ophthalmopathy. TCR beta CDR3 region amplification was performed from RNA transcripts. The HTBI primer set was used in a first-round RT-PCR of the TCR CDR3. TCRdb used MiXCR to reprocess the multiplex PCR reads, holding one entry per CDR3 protein. Of around 340,000 distinct CDR3 sequences in the sample, 15% to 20% were seen once. Sequencing was carried out using blood. These TCRs come from a woman aged 25-40 years with Graves' hyperthyroidism that later progressed to Graves' ophthalmopathy.

The sample holds many counts of this clonotype. The chain uses TRBV5-1 and TRBJ1-5, with TRBD1 identical over 7 bases. The CDR3 is made up of 15 amino acids. Germline assignment: CDR1 SGHRS and CDR2 YFSETQ. Trimming removed 4 bases from V and 11 bases from J; junction bases left unmatched: 15. For the CDR3, the DNA is TGCGCCAGCAGCCCCGGGACAGCTCATTCGGCGACCCAGCATTTT. Protein sequence: CASSPGTAHSATQHF.

This clonotype was counted many times. The rearrangement joins TRBV25-1 to TRBJ1-2; D gene ambiguous. The germline V and J ends were trimmed by 2 bases and 7 bases, with 17 bases remaining between them. Germline V gene data show CDR1 as MGHDK and CDR2 as SYGVNS. This CDR3 is built from 15 residues. The CDR3 nucleotides read TGTGCCAGCAGTGAAATAGGGCGAGGTCTGGTTGGCTACACCTTC. Translated: CASSEIGRGLVGYTF.

This chain links TRBV7-9 with TRBJ1-2; 8 bases are shared with TRBD1. The CDR3 covers 14 residues. Germline values: CDR1 SEHNR, CDR2 FQNEAQ (reference sequence). V lost 1 base and J lost 6; bases outside the gene matches: 4. CDR3 sequence (DNA): TGTGCCAGCAGCTTAGTCGACAGGGGAAATGGCTACACCTTC. Its protein product is CASSLVDRGNGYTF.

The J gene is TRBJ2-7, the V gene TRBV20-1; D might be TRBD2 (6 bases). Germline V CDR1 and CDR2: DFQATT, SNEGSKA (reference sequence). Trimming shortened V by 6 bases and J by 6 bases, and 30 bases separated the two germline ends. The CDR3 loop spans 17 amino acids. In DNA form, the CDR3 reads TGCAGTGCCCAACCAGCCCCGACTAGGTTTTGGGGCGGCGAGCAGTACTTC. Translating gives CSAQPAPTRFWGGEQYF.

This clonotype was seen at least ten times. The rearrangement links TRBV6-5 to TRBJ2-3; 8 bases match TRBD2. Germline CDR1 reads MNHEY; CDR2 reads SVGAGI. The CDR3 spans 16 residues. Germline trimming cut 2 bases from V and 4 bases from J; bases unmatched to any gene: 8. Here the CDR3 DNA reads TGTGCCAGCAGTTACCCCCCCGGGGGGGGTGCAGATACGCAGTATTTT. This sequence encodes CASSYPPGGGADTQYF.

This clonotype was recorded many times. The J gene is TRBJ2-1, the V gene TRBV11-2; D may be TRBD1 (6 bases). This CDR3 has 12 residues. Deletions cut 5 bases from V and 7 bases from J, with 9 bases between. CDR1 SGHAT and CDR2 FQNNGV come from the germline V gene. This CDR3 reads CASSIGQNEQFF. The CDR3 region has the DNA TGTGCCAGCAGCATCGGACAGAATGAGCAGTTCTTC.

This clonotype was observed many times. This CDR3 is CASSLFPGTTDTQYF. CDR3 coding DNA: TGTGCCAGCAGTTTATTCCCCGGGACGACAGATACGCAGTATTTT. The chain links TRBV27 to TRBJ2-3; either TRBD1 or TRBD2 may fit D (5 bases each). Germline V gene lookup returns CDR1 MNHEY and CDR2 SMNVEV (reference sequence). The CDR3 extends over 15 amino acids. V gave up 1 base and J gave up 3 bases, with 11 bases separating them.

This clonotype was detected many times. J is TRBJ2-2 and V is TRBV7-9, with unresolved D. The CDR3 totals 14 residues. Germline V gene lookup returns CDR1 SEHNR and CDR2 FQNEAQ (reference sequence). Trimming removed 5 bases at V and 4 bases at J, with 11 bases between. This CDR3 reads CASSHSPSTGELFF. In DNA, the CDR3 is TGTGCCAGCAGCCATTCCCCGAGCACCGGGGAGCTGTTTTTT.

The gene calls are TRBV28 and TRBJ1-4; D is unclear. CDR1 and CDR2 (germline): MDHEN, SYDVKM. Trimming cost V 5 bases and J 8 bases, with 21 bases left between them. This CDR3 region has 16 residues. The CDR3: CASSPGEGPGGEKLFF. CDR3 nucleotides: TGTGCCAGCAGTCCTGGTGAAGGGCCTGGAGGGGAAAAACTGTTTTTT. Based on the CDR3 plus reference TRBV28 and TRBJ1-4, the full variable domain is DVKVTQSSRYLVKRTGEKVFLECVQDMDHENMFWYRQDPGLGLRLIYFSYDVKMKEKGDIPEGYSVSREKKERFSLILESASTNQTSMYLCASSPGEGPGGEKLFFGSGTQLSVL.

This clonotype was recorded many times. The CDR3 region has the DNA TGCAGCGCTACCGGGGGCAATGAGCAGTTCTTC. Protein: CSATGGNEQFF. The rearrangement links TRBV29-1 to TRBJ2-1, with D possibly TRBD2 on 6 matching bases. The CDR3 spans 11 residues. Trimming took off 7 bases at V and 6 bases at J, with 10 bases between the two ends. CDR1 is SQVTM and CDR2 is ANQGSEA in the germline V gene.

This clonotype appeared many times. V is TRBV6-1 and J is TRBJ2-7, with 11 bases matching TRBD2. There are 15 residues in the CDR3. Germline-derived CDR1 and CDR2 are MNHNS and SASEGT. The V and J ends lost 0 bases and 2 bases, in that order; junction bases with no gene match: 0. CDR3 region: CASSEASGGAYEQYF. The CDR3 bases are TGTGCCAGCAGTGAAGCTAGCGGGGGGGCCTACGAGCAGTACTTC.

The chain recombines TRBV30 with TRBJ1-2, with D hard to call. Trimming shortened V by 0 bases and J by 3 bases, and 17 bases separated the two germline ends. Germline-derived CDR1 and CDR2 are GTSNPN and SVGIG (reference sequence). The CDR3 has 16 amino acids. The CDR3 sequence: CAWSVRQFGPDYGYTF. The CDR3 region has the DNA TGTGCCTGGAGTGTAAGGCAGTTCGGTCCCGACTATGGCTACACCTTC.

The chain employs TRBV11-2 and TRBJ2-7, with 9 bases matching TRBD1. Looked up from germline, CDR1 is SGHAT and CDR2 is FQNNGV. This CDR3 comprises 13 residues. V shed 5 bases and J 3 bases; nucleotides not matched to a gene: 2. CDR3 sequence reads: CASSMTGGYEQYF. The CDR3 nucleotides are TGTGCCAGCAGCATGACAGGGGGCTACGAGCAGTACTTC.

This clonotype came up once. The chain links TRBV12-3 or TRBV12-4 to TRBJ2-4; D may match TRBD1 or TRBD2 (5 bases each). The length of the CDR3 is 16 residues. The V gene lost 0 bases and the J gene lost 1 base, with 10 bases spanning the gap. The CDR3 region has the DNA TGTGCCAGCAGTTTAGCGGCGTGGGGGGCCAAAAACATTCAGTACTTC. Translating gives CASSLAAWGAKNIQYF.

This clonotype was seen at least ten times. The chain couples TRBV28 to TRBJ1-3, with D hard to call. This CDR3 region has 13 residues. The V and J ends lost 2 bases and 4 bases respectively, with 6 bases between them. Germline V gene sequence: CDR1 MDHEN, CDR2 SYDVKM. CDR3 amino acids: CASSLVSGNTIYF. The CDR3 DNA follows: TGTGCCAGCAGTTTAGTTTCCGGAAACACCATATATTTT. Full variable domain (outside the CDR3, taken from reference TRBV28 and TRBJ1-3): DVKVTQSSRYLVKRTGEKVFLECVQDMDHENMFWYRQDPGLGLRLIYFSYDVKMKEKGDIPEGYSVSREKKERFSLILESASTNQTSMYLCASSLVSGNTIYFGEGSWLTVV.

In this sample, this clonotype turned up many times. The rearrangement uses TRBV6-1 and TRBJ1-1; the D is unclear. The ends were cut back, 9 bases at V and 3 bases at J, with 17 bases in the middle. Germline assignment: CDR1 MNHNS and CDR2 SASEGT. There are 14 residues in the CDR3. As DNA, the CDR3 is TGTGCCAGTGGACCATCGGTTAGGTACACTGAAGCTTTCTTT. Translating gives CASGPSVRYTEAFF.

CDR3 DNA sequence: TGTGCCAGTAGTAGGCTTGCGGGGCCTAGCACAGATACGCAGTATTTT. This encodes CASSRLAGPSTDTQYF. The chain has TRBV19 and TRBJ2-3, with D possibly being TRBD2 (6 bases). This CDR3 region has 16 residues. The germline V gene encodes CDR1 LNHDA and CDR2 SQIVND (reference sequence). Trimming stripped 4 bases from V and 0 bases from J, with 14 bases between.

This clonotype was detected a few times. The chain joins TRBV19 to TRBJ2-7; D is unresolved. The CDR3 loop spans 15 amino acids. Germline values: CDR1 LNHDA, CDR2 SQIVND (reference sequence). With 4 bases removed from V and 2 bases from J, the gap between germline ends came to 15 bases. DNA of the CDR3: TGTGCCAGTAGTAGATACATGGTCTCGGCCTACGAGCAGTACTTC. Its translation is CASSRYMVSAYEQYF.

The rearrangement joins TRBV29-1 to TRBJ2-3; D might be TRBD2 (6 bases). Germline-derived CDR1 and CDR2 are SQVTM and ANQGSEA. This CDR3 spans 13 amino acids. The CDR3, as DNA: TGCAGTACAATAAGGACTAACACAGATACGCAGTATTTT. Protein: CSTIRTNTDTQYF.

This clonotype was found a few times. The gene calls are TRBV5-1 and TRBJ1-6; D uncertain. Trimming shortened V by 1 base and J by 7 bases, and 9 bases separated the two germline ends. The CDR3 length is 14 residues. Germline values: CDR1 SGHRS, CDR2 YFSETQ. DNA for the CDR3: TGCGCCAGCAGCTTGTCGGCGGAGAATTCACCCCTCCACTTT. Protein sequence: CASSLSAENSPLHF.

This clonotype was counted only a few times. This chain links TRBV20-1 with TRBJ2-7; TRBD2 matches 8 bases. With 5 bases clipped from V and 3 bases from J, the junction kept 6 bases outside the gene matches. The length of the CDR3 is 13 residues. Germline-derived CDR1 and CDR2 are DFQATT and SNEGSKA (reference sequence). The CDR3 here is CSAGTSGVYEQYF. CDR3 coding DNA: TGCAGTGCTGGCACTAGCGGTGTCTACGAGCAGTACTTC.